This TCR beta chain was sequenced for a study of T cell responses to AZD1222 COVID-19 vaccine. Germline CDR1 reads MNHEY; CDR2 reads SMNVEV (reference sequence). V lost 6 bases to trimming and J lost 4 bases, with 19 bases between them. This CDR3 is built from 16 residues. The assay was immunoSEQ multiplex PCR, and TCRdb's table has in-frame clones only and misses some. This sample has about 140,000 clones, with around 93% found just once. Overall study findings and caveats: As reported, nearly half of all spike-specific TCRs target variant regions that are unmutated. Among vaccine-associated CD4 TCRs, coverage spanned spike, with dominance at 160-218 and 743-854. Females outnumbered males among donors, who were mostly white British; clonal diversity was possibly underestimated. The study sampled repertoires only after the peak T cell response.

Turning to this clone: What it recognizes is unknown.

The sequence came from an adult in good health. The chain recombines TRBV27 with TRBJ1-3; possible D gene TRBD1, 5 bases. This material consisted of peripheral blood, taken on day 0 of AZD1222 vaccination. This CDR3 reads CASSLSWRGSGNTIYF. The CDR3 region has the DNA TGTGCCAGCAGCCTCTCTTGGCGGGGCAGCGGAAACACCATATATTTT.